These T cell receptor beta chains were read from a single sample in a study of graft-versus-host responses after intestinal transplantation. Data came from immunoSEQ multiplex PCR; TCRdb stores just in-frame clones and leaves some out. The sample contains approximately 90,000 clones, around 80% of which appear only once. These receptors are not linked to any known antigen. The specimen was unstimulated CD4+ T cells sorted from spleen or lymph node cells, collected before intestinal transplant. These receptors were obtained from a human donor who received an intestinal transplant. Each CDR3 is given with its conserved first and last residue. The D gene is left open where the match is weak. Size is stated for part of the rows, as once, few or many counts, or as a class when the clone is expanded.

j_call v_call clone_size d_call cdr3_nt cdr3_aa
TRBJ2-7 TRBV6-6 NA NA TGTGCCAGCAGTTACCTAAGCGGCTCCTCCTACGAGCAGTACTTC CASSYLSGSSYEQYF
TRBJ2-5 TRBV5-1 NA TRBD2 TGCGCCAGCAGCTTGTTGAGTAGCGGGAGTTGGGAGACCCAGTACTTC CASSLLSSGSWETQYF
TRBJ1-1 TRBV6-5 NA NA TGTGCCAGCAGTTTTGGCAGAAACACTGAAGCTTTCTTT CASSFGRNTEAFF
TRBJ2-2 TRBV9 NA TRBD2 TGTGCCAGCAGCGTGGCCGGGACTAGCCGAACCGGGGAGCTGTTTTTT CASSVAGTSRTGELFF
TRBJ2-7 TRBV2 few NA TGTGCCAGCAGTGCTTTCTCCTACGAGCAGTACTTC CASSAFSYEQYF
TRBJ2-7 TRBV29-1 NA TRBD1 TGCAGCGTTGAGCTAGGGACAGGATTCTCCTACGAGCAGTACTTC CSVELGTGFSYEQYF
TRBJ2-2 TRBV5-5 NA NA TGTGCCAGCAGCTTGGCGGCAGGGACCGGGGAGCTGTTTTTT CASSLAAGTGELFF
TRBJ2-1 TRBV9 NA TRBD2 TGTGCCAGCAGCGTAGCTGGCGGGGGGAACTACAATGAGCAGTTCTTC CASSVAGGGNYNEQFF
TRBJ2-2 TRBV5-1 NA NA TGCGCCAGCAGCTTGGACGGGGGGCACACCGGGGAGCTGTTTTTT CASSLDGGHTGELFF
TRBJ2-1 TRBV11-3 NA TRBD1 TGTGCCAGCAGCTCGACAGGGGGTCAGTTCTTC CASSSTGGQFF